This T cell receptor beta chain was retrieved from a study of breast tumors, draining lymph nodes, adjacent tissues. Broader study findings: The lymph node origin of tumor T cells was framed as consistent with a hypothesis, not demonstrated. Luminal-like breast cancer showed significantly greater tumor-nontumor repertoire similarity than basal-like breast cancer did. Compared with lymph nodes, tumors were less diverse; compared with nontumor tissue, more. Findings are consistent with lymph node origin and intratumoral expansion of most tumor T cells.

A remark on this clonotype: Its specificity is not known.

CDR1 LNHDA and CDR2 SQIVND come from the germline V gene (reference sequence). This CDR3 is built from 15 residues. V dropped 1 base and J dropped 0 bases, with 9 bases sitting between them. TCRdb reanalysed the multiplex PCR reads using MiXCR and keeps one entry per CDR3 protein. Among under 75,000 distinct CDR3 sequences listed, roughly 50% were seen once. This sequence originates from a female donor with breast cancer. Some clones in this sample may be carry-over from other donors' samples. The sequencing sample was made of breast tumor tissue. V gene TRBV19 combines with J gene TRBJ1-2; weak D call: TRBD1 (5 bases). The CDR3 nucleotides read TGTGCCAGTAGTATAGGCGGGGGAGCTAACTATGGCTACACCTTC. Translating it yields CASSIGGGANYGYTF.